This T cell receptor beta chain comes out of a study of cytomegalovirus exposure and HLA in healthy donors. This clone was seen more than once but under ten times. The target antigen is unknown. Study-wide points: An observed cluster of highly shared sequence variants was recorded as a likely sequencing artifact. Later on, analysis showed that most CMV-associated TCR beta chains appeared to be HLA-restricted.

This CDR3 is built from 12 residues. Germline V gene data show CDR1 as MGHRA and CDR2 as YSYEKL. V dropped 1 base and J dropped 7 bases, with 7 bases sitting between them. PCR employed 60 Vbeta and 13 Jbeta primers. Using immunoSEQ multiplex PCR, the repertoire was profiled, and TCRdb retains in-frame clones only, with some absent. The table shows approximately 77,000 clones, with more than 55% occurring only once. Sequenced: PBMCs. This TCR was recovered from a man between 60 and 75 years old in good health and CMV-seropositive. The chain recombines TRBV4-1 with TRBJ1-1; D gene ambiguous. CDR3 sequence (DNA): TGCGCCAGCAGCCAAGGGGCGGGTGAAGCTTTCTTT. Encoded protein: CASSQGAGEAFF.